Listed here are 24 T cell receptor beta chains from one sample, sequenced in a study of blood T cells in healthy people across ages. Through a sample-barcoded 5' primer and a J-beta primer mix, a second PCR was run for 7 to 11 cycles. One entry per CDR3 protein results from TCRdb running MiXCR on the 5' RACE reads. The sample includes some 640,000 distinct CDR3 sequences, approximately 49% of them seen just once. The sequencing input was blood. The receptors derive from a woman aged 60-75 years in good health.

This clonotype has only a few counts. The V call is TRBV6-2 or TRBV6-3, the J call TRBJ2-1; 11 bases match TRBD2. CDR1 and CDR2 (germline): MNHEY, SVGEGT. The trim removed 5 bases at V and 6 bases at J, leaving 12 bases unmatched. The CDR3 contains 17 residues. For the CDR3, the DNA is TGTGCCAGCAGTCCTTCCCTACTAGCGGGAGCCATCAATGAGCAGTTCTTC. It yields the protein CASSPSLLAGAINEQFF.

The gene calls are TRBV28 and TRBJ2-2; 7 positions agree with TRBD1. Germline CDR1 MDHEN, CDR2 SYDVKM. The ends lost 5 bases at V and 9 bases at J; junction bases unmatched: 6. The CDR3 sequence is 13 residues long. Written as DNA, the CDR3 is TGTGCCAGCAGTCCAGGGGGTAGCAGGGAGCTGTTTTTT. Encoded protein: CASSPGGSRELFF.

This clonotype was recorded a few times. V is TRBV28 and J is TRBJ2-5; D is tentatively TRBD1 or TRBD2 (5 bases each). Trimming shortened V by 6 bases and J by 5 bases, and 10 bases separated the two germline ends. Germline V gene lookup returns CDR1 MDHEN and CDR2 SYDVKM. This CDR3 is built from 12 residues. The CDR3 DNA reads as TGTGCCAGCAGAGCCGGGACCGAGACCCAGTACTTC. It encodes CASRAGTETQYF.

This clonotype was picked up a small number of times. J is TRBJ1-4 and V is TRBV4-2, with D tentatively TRBD1 (5 bases). CDR1 LGHNA and CDR2 YNFKEQ come from the germline V gene. The CDR3 spans 15 residues. The ends were cut back, 4 bases at V and 4 bases at J, with 13 bases in the middle. The CDR3 DNA sequence: TGTGCCAGCAGCCCTCCAGGGACGGATAATGAAAAACTGTTTTTT. Encoded protein: CASSPPGTDNEKLFF.

The J gene is TRBJ2-3, the V gene TRBV27, with a tentative D call TRBD1 (7 bases). Germline loops: CDR1 MNHEY, CDR2 SMNVEV (reference sequence). V was pared by 3 bases and J by 0 bases, with 13 bases between. CDR3 size: 16 residues. CDR3 sequence reads: CASSFARGRSTDTQYF. Written as DNA, the CDR3 is TGTGCCAGCAGTTTCGCCAGGGGGAGGAGCACAGATACGCAGTATTTT.

The chain recombines TRBV24-1 with TRBJ2-1; D not resolved. This CDR3 is built from 13 residues. Trimming removed 9 bases at V and 0 bases at J, with 8 bases between. The germline V gene has CDR1 KGHDR and CDR2 SFDVKD. CDR3 sequence (DNA): TGTGCCACCGTCGGAAGCTCCTACAATGAGCAGTTCTTC. Translation: CATVGSSYNEQFF.

This chain links TRBV20-1 with TRBJ2-1, with 13 nucleotides matching TRBD2. Trimming removed 3 bases from V and 12 bases from J; junction bases left unmatched: 8. Germline V gene sequence: CDR1 DFQATT, CDR2 SNEGSKA (reference sequence). CDR3 length: 14 amino acids. CDR3 sequence: CSASAGLAGWGQFF. CDR3 coding DNA: TGCAGTGCTAGTGCGGGACTAGCGGGATGGGGGCAGTTCTTC.

The sample holds a few counts of this clonotype. The chain uses TRBV20-1 and TRBJ2-5; 14 bases are shared with TRBD2. The germline gives CDR1 DFQATT, CDR2 SNEGSKA (reference sequence). Trimming cost V 4 bases and J 4 bases; bases outside gene matches: 5. CDR3 length: 15 amino acids. CDR3 loop: CSATRLAGGGETQYF. The CDR3 region has the DNA TGCAGTGCTACGAGACTAGCGGGAGGGGGAGAGACCCAGTACTTC.

The chain combines TRBV24-1 with TRBJ2-3, with TRBD2 as a possible D gene (5 bases). Germline assignment: CDR1 KGHDR and CDR2 SFDVKD. This CDR3 has 15 amino acids. V gave up 7 bases and J gave up 2 bases, with 15 bases separating them. The CDR3 DNA follows: TGTGCCACCAGCTCCCGGGATTATTACACAGATACGCAGTATTTT. The encoded protein is CATSSRDYYTDTQYF.

The chain employs TRBV12-3 or TRBV12-4 and TRBJ2-7; the D call may be TRBD1 or TRBD2 (5 bases each). The CDR3 covers 14 residues. V was cut by 1 base and J by 3 bases, with 10 bases left in between. CDR3 DNA sequence: TGTGCCAGCAGTTTAGAGGGTGGGGGCTACGAGCAGTACTTC. As protein: CASSLEGGGYEQYF.

This clonotype was seen more than once but under ten times. CDR3 DNA sequence: TGTGCCAGCAGCTCAGTGGCTACCACAGATACGCAGTATTTT. Translation gives CASSSVATTDTQYF. The chain links TRBV6-4 to TRBJ2-3; no definite D call. V was shortened by 6 bases and J by 2 bases, with 12 bases between the two germline ends. Germline CDR1 is MRHNA and CDR2 is SNTAGT. This CDR3 is 14 amino acids long.

This rearrangement joins TRBV5-1 to TRBJ1-1, with a tentative D call TRBD1 (6 bases). V was cut by 2 bases and J by 0 bases, with 11 bases left in between. The CDR3 sequence is 15 residues long. Looked up from germline, CDR1 is SGHRS and CDR2 is YFSETQ. Here the CDR3 reads CASSFRGGMNTEAFF. The CDR3 bases are TGCGCCAGCAGCTTTAGGGGGGGCATGAACACTGAAGCTTTCTTT.

The J gene is TRBJ2-7, the V gene TRBV4-3; 7 bases fit TRBD2. V dropped 3 bases and J dropped 5; count of bases not matched to a gene: 4. CDR1 is LGHNA and CDR2 is YSLEER in the germline V gene. This CDR3 is built from 13 residues. The CDR3 loop is CASSHVTSDEQYF. The CDR3 nucleotides are TGCGCCAGCAGCCATGTTACTAGCGACGAGCAGTACTTC.

The chain is built from TRBV20-1 and TRBJ2-5, with 8 bases that match TRBD1. The length of the CDR3 is 15 residues. With 5 bases clipped from V and 5 bases from J, the junction kept 13 bases outside the gene matches. Germline CDR1 DFQATT, CDR2 SNEGSKA (reference sequence). The CDR3 here is CSAPGQGLLEETQYF. The DNA of the CDR3 is TGCAGTGCTCCCGGACAGGGACTTTTAGAGGAGACCCAGTACTTC.

This clonotype was detected a few times. V is TRBV20-1 and J is TRBJ2-5; D is unclear. The V end lost 1 base, the J end lost 1 base, and 7 bases lay between the germline ends. CDR1 is DFQATT and CDR2 is SNEGSKA in the germline V gene (reference sequence). This CDR3 contains 13 residues. The CDR3 spells CSARVVAQETQYF. The DNA of the CDR3 is TGCAGTGCTAGAGTGGTGGCCCAAGAGACCCAGTACTTC.

The rearrangement uses TRBV6-5 and TRBJ2-7, with 7 positions matching TRBD2. From germline, CDR1 is MNHEY and CDR2 SVGAGI. V trimming: 5 bases; J trimming: 1 base; junction bases outside the gene matches: 5. CDR3 length: 14 amino acids. CDR3 sequence reads: CASSKTSRSYEQYF. CDR3 nucleotides: TGTGCCAGCAGTAAGACTAGCAGGTCCTACGAGCAGTACTTC.

The chain has TRBV27 and TRBJ1-6, with D possibly matching TRBD1 (5 bases). The V gene lost 4 bases and the J gene lost 4 bases, with 8 bases spanning the gap. The CDR3 consists of 14 residues. CDR1 and CDR2 from the germline V gene are MNHEY and SMNVEV (reference sequence). This CDR3 is CASSSQGYNSPLHF. For the CDR3, the DNA is TGTGCCAGCAGTTCCCAGGGTTATAATTCACCCCTCCACTTT.

The chain employs TRBV7-2 and TRBJ2-6, with 8 bases that match TRBD1. The junction had 10 bases not matched to a gene; V was cut back by 1 base and J by 8 bases. This CDR3 contains 17 residues. Germline V gives CDR1 SGHTA, CDR2 FQGNSA. The chain's CDR3 is CASSLEGTGFWTNVLTF. In DNA form, the CDR3 reads TGTGCCAGCAGCTTAGAGGGGACAGGCTTTTGGACCAACGTCCTGACTTTC.

The genes are TRBV27 and TRBJ2-7; TRBD1 might be the D (5 bases). V was clipped by 2 bases and J by 0 bases, with 11 bases between them. Per the germline V gene, CDR1 is MNHEY and CDR2 is SMNVEV (reference sequence). The CDR3 totals 15 residues. The CDR3 here is CASSLRVDSSYEQYF. DNA for the CDR3: TGTGCCAGCAGTTTACGCGTAGACAGCTCCTACGAGCAGTACTTC.

The chain uses TRBV20-1 and TRBJ2-1; possible D gene TRBD2, 6 bases. The CDR3 is made up of 17 amino acids. V lost 0 bases, J lost 1 base, and 16 bases lay in between. Germline values: CDR1 DFQATT, CDR2 SNEGSKA (reference sequence). The CDR3 DNA follows: TGCAGTGCTAGAGAGCGGGAATGGGGGTTATCCTACAATGAGCAGTTCTTC. The encoded protein is CSAREREWGLSYNEQFF.

The J gene is TRBJ1-4, the V gene TRBV20-1; possibly TRBD1 for D (5 bases). The germline CDR1 and CDR2 sequences are DFQATT and SNEGSKA (reference sequence). The CDR3 sequence is 15 residues long. Trimming removed 0 bases from V and 6 bases from J, with 14 bases in between. DNA for the CDR3: TGCAGTGCTAGAGATGTGTGGGCAGGGCATGAAAAACTGTTTTTT. Its translation is CSARDVWAGHEKLFF.

This clonotype was seen more than once but under ten times. The chain combines TRBV11-2 with TRBJ1-1, with 7 positions matching TRBD1. Germline CDR1 is SGHAT and CDR2 is FQNNGV. The CDR3 is 13 amino acids. J lost 4 bases, V lost 5 bases, and 4 bases had no gene match. CDR3 DNA sequence: TGTGCCAGCAGCCCGTACAGGGGCACTGAAGCTTTCTTT. Protein product: CASSPYRGTEAFF.

The chain links TRBV15 to TRBJ1-1, with D uncertain. The CDR3 covers 13 residues. CDR1 and CDR2 from the germline V gene are LNHNV and YYDKDF (reference sequence). The ends were cut back, 5 bases at V and 6 bases at J, with 13 bases in the middle. The CDR3 DNA reads TGTGCCACCAGCCGCTTCGGGGAAGCTGAAGCTTTCTTT. Translated, it gives CATSRFGEAEAFF. The full variable domain, in which reference TRBV15 and TRBJ1-1 provide the parts outside the CDR3, is DAMVIQNPRYQVTQFGKPVTLSCSQTLNHNVMYWYQQKSSQAPKLLFHYYDKDFNNEADTPDNFQSRRPNTSFCFLDIRSPGLGDTAMYLCATSRFGEAEAFFGQGTRLTVV.

The chain joins TRBV7-2 to TRBJ2-3; perhaps D is TRBD1 or TRBD2 (6 bases each). The CDR3 sequence is 18 residues long. Deletions cut 1 base from V and 7 bases from J, with 24 bases between. The germline gives CDR1 SGHTA, CDR2 FQGNSA. The CDR3 DNA is TGTGCCAGCAGCTTAGGAACGGGGGCTGCACCCCTACAGAATACGCAGTATTTT. It encodes CASSLGTGAAPLQNTQYF. The whole variable domain, remainder taken from reference TRBV7-2 and TRBJ2-3, is GAGVSQSPSNKVTEKGKDVELRCDPISGHTALYWYRQSLGQGLEFLIYFQGNSAPDKSGLPSDRFSAERTGGSVSTLTIQRTQQEDSAVYLCASSLGTGAAPLQNTQYFGPGTRLTVL.